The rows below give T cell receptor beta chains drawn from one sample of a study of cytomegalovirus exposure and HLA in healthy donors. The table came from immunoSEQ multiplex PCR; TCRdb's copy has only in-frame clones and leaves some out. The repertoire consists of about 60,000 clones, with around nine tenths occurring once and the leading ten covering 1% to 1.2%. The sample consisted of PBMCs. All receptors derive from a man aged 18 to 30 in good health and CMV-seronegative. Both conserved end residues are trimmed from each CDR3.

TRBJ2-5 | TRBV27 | ASSMTSGRARETQY
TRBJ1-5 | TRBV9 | ASSVDGQSNQPQH
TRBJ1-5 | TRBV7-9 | ASSLGEGNQPQH
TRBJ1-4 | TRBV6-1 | ASKSTSNEKLF
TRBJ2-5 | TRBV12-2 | ASRPRLLQETQY
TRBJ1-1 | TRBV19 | ASSIGWQGVPGAF
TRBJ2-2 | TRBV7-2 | ASSLFAVDGELF
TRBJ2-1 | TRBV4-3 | ASSQDVIRWGLADIYNEQF
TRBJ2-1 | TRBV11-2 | ASSSGTTSSYNEQF
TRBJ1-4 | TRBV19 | ASSIGQGAEKLF
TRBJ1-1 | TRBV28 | ASSLSQGRTEAF
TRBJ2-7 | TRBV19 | ASSPTRQGSEQY
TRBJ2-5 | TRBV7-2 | ASSLVWSGETQY
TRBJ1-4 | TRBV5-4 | ASSKENNEKLF
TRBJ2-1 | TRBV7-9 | ASSGTSGKYNEQF
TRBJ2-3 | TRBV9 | ASSVVGRGTDTQY
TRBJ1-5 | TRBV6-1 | ASSEFKQPQH
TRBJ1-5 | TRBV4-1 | ASSPRLHPQPQH
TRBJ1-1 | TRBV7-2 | ASSKGFATEAF
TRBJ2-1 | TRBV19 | ASSIKLEGSEQF
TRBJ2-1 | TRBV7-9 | ASSLVGLTEQF
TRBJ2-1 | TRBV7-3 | ASSLGLAGLNEQF
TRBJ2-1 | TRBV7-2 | ASSPSGLATYNEQF
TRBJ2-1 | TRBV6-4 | ASSLDRDNEQF
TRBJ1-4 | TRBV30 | AWSVQGASEKLF
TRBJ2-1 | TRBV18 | ASSPETSGRDEQF
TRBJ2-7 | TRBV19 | ASSQTSDPSYEQY
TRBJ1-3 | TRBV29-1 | SVLGQGPGNTIY
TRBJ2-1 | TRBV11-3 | ASSSTGTSLF
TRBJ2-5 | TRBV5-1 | ASSLWALREPMY
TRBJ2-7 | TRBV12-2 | ASRSNNDRCSSGTYEQY
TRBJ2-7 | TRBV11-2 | ASSARTSGPSYEQY
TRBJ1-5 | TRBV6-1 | ASSEINISNQPQH
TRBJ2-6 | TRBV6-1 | ASSEVQGSSGANVLT
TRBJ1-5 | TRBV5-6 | ASNPWAGNQPQH
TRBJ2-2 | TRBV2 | ASGGDRGHDTGELF
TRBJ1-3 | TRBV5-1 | ASSLGGDENTIY
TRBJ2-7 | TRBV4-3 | ASSRTTWGGQGTAYEQY
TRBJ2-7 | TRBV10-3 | AISDSTGSYEQY
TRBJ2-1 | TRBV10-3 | AISLSSSGRTNEQF
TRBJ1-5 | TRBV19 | ASSIDRWGASNQPQH
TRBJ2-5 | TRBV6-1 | ASSDWRAEVETQY
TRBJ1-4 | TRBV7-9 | ASSLEEYEKLF
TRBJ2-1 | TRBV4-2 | ASSQDVSGGYNEQF
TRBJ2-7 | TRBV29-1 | SVVLLAGASYEQY